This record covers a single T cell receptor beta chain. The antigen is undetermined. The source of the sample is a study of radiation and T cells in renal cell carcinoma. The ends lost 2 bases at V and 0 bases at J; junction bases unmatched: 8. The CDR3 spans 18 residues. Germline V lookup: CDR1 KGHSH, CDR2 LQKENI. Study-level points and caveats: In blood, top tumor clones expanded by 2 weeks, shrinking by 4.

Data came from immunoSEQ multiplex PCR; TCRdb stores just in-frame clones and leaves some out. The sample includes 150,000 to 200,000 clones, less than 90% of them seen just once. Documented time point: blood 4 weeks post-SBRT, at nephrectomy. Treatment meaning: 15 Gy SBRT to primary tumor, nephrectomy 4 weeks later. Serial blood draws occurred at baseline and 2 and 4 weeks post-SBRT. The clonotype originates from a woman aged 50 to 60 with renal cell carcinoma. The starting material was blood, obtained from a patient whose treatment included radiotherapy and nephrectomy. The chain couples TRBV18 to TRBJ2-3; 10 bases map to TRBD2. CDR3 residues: CASSPTVAGGLSTDTQYF. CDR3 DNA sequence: TGTGCCAGCTCACCAACGGTAGCGGGGGGCCTTAGCACAGATACGCAGTATTTT.